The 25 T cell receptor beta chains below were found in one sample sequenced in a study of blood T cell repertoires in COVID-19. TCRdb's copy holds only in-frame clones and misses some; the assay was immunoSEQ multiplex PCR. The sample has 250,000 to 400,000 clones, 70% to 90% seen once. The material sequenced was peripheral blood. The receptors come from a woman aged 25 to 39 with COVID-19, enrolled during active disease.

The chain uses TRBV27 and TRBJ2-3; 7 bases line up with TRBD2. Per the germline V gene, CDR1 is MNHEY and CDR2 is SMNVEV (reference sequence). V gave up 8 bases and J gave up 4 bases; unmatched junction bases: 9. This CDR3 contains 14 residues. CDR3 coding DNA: TGTGCCAGCTCAGATCTAGCGGTCCCAGATACGCAGTATTTT. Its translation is CASSDLAVPDTQYF.

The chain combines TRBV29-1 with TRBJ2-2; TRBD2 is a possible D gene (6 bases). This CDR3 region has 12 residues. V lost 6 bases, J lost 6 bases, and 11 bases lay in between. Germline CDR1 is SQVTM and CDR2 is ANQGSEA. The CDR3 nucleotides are TGCAGCGTCTTTACTAGCCCCGGGGAGCTGTTTTTT. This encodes CSVFTSPGELFF.

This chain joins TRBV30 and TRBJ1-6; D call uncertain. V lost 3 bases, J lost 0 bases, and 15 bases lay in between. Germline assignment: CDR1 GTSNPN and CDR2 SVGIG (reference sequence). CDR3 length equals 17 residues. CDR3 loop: CAWSPTDIHSYNSPLHF. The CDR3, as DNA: TGTGCCTGGAGCCCTACAGACATCCACTCCTATAATTCACCCCTCCACTTT.

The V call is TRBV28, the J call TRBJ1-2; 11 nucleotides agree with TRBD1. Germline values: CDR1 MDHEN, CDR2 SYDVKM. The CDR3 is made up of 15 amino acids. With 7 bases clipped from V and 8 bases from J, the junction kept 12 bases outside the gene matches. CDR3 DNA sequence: TGTGCCAGCAAAACCCAGACAGGGGACAGGGGGGGCTACACCTTC. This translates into CASKTQTGDRGGYTF.

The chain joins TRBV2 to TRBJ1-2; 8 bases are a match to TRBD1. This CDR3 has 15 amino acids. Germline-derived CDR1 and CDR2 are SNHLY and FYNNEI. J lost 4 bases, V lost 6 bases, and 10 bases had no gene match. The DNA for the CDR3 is TGTGCCAGCAGCCCAAGGCGGACAGGGCTCTATGGCTACACCTTC. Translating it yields CASSPRRTGLYGYTF.

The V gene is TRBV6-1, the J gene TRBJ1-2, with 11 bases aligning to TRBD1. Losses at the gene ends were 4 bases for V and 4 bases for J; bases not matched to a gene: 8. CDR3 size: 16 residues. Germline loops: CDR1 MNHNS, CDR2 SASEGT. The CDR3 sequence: CASSAWTGGAGYGYTF. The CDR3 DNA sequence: TGTGCCAGCAGTGCTTGGACAGGGGGCGCGGGCTATGGCTACACCTTC.

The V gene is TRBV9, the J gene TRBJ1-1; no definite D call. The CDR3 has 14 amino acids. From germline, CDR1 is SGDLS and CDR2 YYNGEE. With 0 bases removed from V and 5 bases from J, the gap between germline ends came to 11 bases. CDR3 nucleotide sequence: TGTGCCAGCAGCGTAGGAGCCGGGGAGACTGAAGCTTTCTTT. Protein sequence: CASSVGAGETEAFF.

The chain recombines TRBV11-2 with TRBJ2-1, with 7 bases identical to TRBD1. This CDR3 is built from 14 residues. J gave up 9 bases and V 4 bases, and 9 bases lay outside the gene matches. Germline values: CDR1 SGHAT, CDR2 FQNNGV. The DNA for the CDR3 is TGTGCCAGCAGCTACGCCGGGACAGTCAGTGAGCAGTTCTTC. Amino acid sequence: CASSYAGTVSEQFF.

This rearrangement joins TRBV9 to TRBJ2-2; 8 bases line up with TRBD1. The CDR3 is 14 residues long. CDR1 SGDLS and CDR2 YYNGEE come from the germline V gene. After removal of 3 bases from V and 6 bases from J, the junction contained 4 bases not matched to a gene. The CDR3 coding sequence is TGTGCCAGCAGCGGAAACAGGGGGGCCGGGGAGCTGTTTTTT. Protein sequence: CASSGNRGAGELFF.

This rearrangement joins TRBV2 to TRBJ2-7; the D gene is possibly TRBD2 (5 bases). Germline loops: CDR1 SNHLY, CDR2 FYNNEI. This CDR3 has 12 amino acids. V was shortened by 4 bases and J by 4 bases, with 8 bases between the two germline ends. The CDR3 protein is CASSGSGYEQYF. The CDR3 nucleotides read TGTGCCAGCAGTGGCTCGGGATACGAGCAGTACTTC. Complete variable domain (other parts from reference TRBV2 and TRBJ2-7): EPEVTQTPSHQVTQMGQEVILRCVPISNHLYFYWYRQILGQKVEFLVSFYNNEISEKSEIFDDQFSVERPDGSNFTLKIRSTKLEDSAMYFCASSGSGYEQYFGPGTRLTVT.

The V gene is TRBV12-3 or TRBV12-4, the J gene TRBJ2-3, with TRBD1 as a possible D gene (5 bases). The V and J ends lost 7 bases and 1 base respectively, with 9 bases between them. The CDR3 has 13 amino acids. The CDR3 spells CASTAQGTDTQYF. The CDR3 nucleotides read TGTGCCAGCACCGCACAGGGCACAGATACGCAGTATTTT.

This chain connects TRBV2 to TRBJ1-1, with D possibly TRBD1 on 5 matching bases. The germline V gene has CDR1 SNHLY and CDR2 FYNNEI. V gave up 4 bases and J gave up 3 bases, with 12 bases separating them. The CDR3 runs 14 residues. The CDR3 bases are TGTGCCAGCAGTGTTCAGGGTATGGACACTGAAGCTTTCTTT. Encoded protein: CASSVQGMDTEAFF. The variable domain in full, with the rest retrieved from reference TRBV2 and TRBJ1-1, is EPEVTQTPSHQVTQMGQEVILRCVPISNHLYFYWYRQILGQKVEFLVSFYNNEISEKSEIFDDQFSVERPDGSNFTLKIRSTKLEDSAMYFCASSVQGMDTEAFFGQGTRLTVV.

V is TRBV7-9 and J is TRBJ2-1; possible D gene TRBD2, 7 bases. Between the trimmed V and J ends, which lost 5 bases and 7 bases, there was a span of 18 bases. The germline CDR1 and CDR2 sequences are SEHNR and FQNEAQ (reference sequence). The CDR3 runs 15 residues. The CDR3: CASSAPGGQLNEQFF. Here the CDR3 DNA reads TGTGCCAGCAGCGCCCCGGGGGGCCAATTGAATGAGCAGTTCTTC.

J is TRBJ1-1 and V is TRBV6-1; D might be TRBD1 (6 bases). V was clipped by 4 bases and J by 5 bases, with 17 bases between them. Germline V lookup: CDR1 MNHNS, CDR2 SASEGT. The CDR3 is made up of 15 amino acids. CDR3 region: CASSAMGARYTEAFF. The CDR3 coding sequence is TGTGCCAGCAGTGCGATGGGGGCGCGGTATACTGAAGCTTTCTTT.

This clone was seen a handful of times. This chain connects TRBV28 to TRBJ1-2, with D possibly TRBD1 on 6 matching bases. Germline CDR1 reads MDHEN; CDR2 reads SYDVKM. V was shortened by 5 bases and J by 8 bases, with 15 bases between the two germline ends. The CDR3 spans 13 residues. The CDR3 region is CASSGQGRGGYTF. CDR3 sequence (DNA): TGTGCCAGCAGTGGCCAGGGTAGGGGGGGCTACACCTTC.

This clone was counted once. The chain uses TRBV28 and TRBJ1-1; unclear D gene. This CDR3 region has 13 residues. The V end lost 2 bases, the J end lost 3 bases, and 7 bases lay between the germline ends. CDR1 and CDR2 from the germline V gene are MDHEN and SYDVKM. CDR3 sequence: CASSLGADTEAFF. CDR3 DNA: TGTGCCAGCAGTTTAGGAGCAGACACTGAAGCTTTCTTT. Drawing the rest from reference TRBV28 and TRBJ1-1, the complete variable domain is DVKVTQSSRYLVKRTGEKVFLECVQDMDHENMFWYRQDPGLGLRLIYFSYDVKMKEKGDIPEGYSVSREKKERFSLILESASTNQTSMYLCASSLGADTEAFFGQGTRLTVV.

CDR3 region: CASSLVAGLNSPLHF. CDR3 DNA sequence: TGTGCCAGCAGCTTAGTGGCAGGGCTGAATTCACCCCTCCACTTT. The rearrangement uses TRBV7-2 and TRBJ1-6, with a weak D call TRBD1 (5 bases). V was pared by 1 base and J by 7 bases, with 11 bases between. The CDR3 covers 15 residues. CDR1 is SGHTA, CDR2 FQGNSA, per germline.

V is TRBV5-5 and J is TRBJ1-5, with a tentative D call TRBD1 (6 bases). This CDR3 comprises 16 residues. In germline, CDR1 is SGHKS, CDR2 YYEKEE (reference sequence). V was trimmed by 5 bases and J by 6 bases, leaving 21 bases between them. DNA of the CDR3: TGTGCCAGCAGTTCCATGGACAGCCCCTCCGGTCAGCCCCAGCATTTT. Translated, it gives CASSSMDSPSGQPQHF.

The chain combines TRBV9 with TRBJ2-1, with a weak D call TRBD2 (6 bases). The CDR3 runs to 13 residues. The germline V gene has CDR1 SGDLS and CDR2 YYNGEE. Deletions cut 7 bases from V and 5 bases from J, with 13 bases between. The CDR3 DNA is TGTGCCAGCCAGGCGGGGTGGGACAATGAGCAGTTCTTC. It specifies CASQAGWDNEQFF.

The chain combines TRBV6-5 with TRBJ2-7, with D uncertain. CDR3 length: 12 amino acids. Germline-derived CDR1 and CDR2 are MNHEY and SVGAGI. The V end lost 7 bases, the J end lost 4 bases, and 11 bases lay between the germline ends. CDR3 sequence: CASTTPEYEQYV. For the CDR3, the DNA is TGTGCCAGCACAACCCCAGAATACGAGCAGTACGTC.

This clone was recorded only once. The CDR3 sequence: CASSYDKQGDYGYTF. For the CDR3, the DNA is TGTGCCAGCAGTTACGACAAACAAGGCGACTATGGCTACACCTTC. The rearrangement joins TRBV6-6 to TRBJ1-2; D gene unclear. Trimming shortened V by 2 bases and J by 3 bases, and 13 bases separated the two germline ends. This CDR3 spans 15 amino acids. CDR1 MNHNY and CDR2 SVGAGI come from the germline V gene (reference sequence).

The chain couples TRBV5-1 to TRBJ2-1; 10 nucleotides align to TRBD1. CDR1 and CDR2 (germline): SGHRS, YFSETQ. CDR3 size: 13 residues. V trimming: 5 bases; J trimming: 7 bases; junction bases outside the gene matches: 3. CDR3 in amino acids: CASRTGGLNEQFF. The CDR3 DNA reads TGCGCCAGCAGGACAGGGGGCTTAAATGAGCAGTTCTTC.

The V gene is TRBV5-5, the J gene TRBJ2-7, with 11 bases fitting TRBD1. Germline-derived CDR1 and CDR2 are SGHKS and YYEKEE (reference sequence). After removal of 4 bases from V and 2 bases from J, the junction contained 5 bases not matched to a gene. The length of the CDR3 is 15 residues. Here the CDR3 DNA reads TGTGCCAGCAGCCCGAGGGACAGGGGGGCCTACGAGCAGTACTTC. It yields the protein CASSPRDRGAYEQYF.

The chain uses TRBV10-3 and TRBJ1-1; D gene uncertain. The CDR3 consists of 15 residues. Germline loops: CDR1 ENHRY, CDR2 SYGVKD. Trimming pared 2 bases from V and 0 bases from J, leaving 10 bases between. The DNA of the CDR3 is TGTGCCATCAGTGAGAGTCGAGTTATGAACACTGAAGCTTTCTTT. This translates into CAISESRVMNTEAFF.

The CDR3 spells CASARVPGTEAFF. The CDR3 coding sequence is TGTGCCAGTGCCAGAGTGCCGGGCACTGAAGCTTTCTTT. The chain combines TRBV7-2 with TRBJ1-1; D gene ambiguous. The CDR3 loop spans 13 amino acids. V lost 9 bases, J lost 4 bases, and 15 bases lay in between. Germline lookup yields CDR1 SGHTA and CDR2 FQGNSA.